This TCR beta chain was profiled in a study of T cell repertoires in cytomegalovirus infection. At the level of the study: Indicated by public TCR beta signatures were CMV infection and matching HLA type. General study findings and limits: Dominant in the ex vivo response were TCR beta clonotypes restricted by HLA-C and specific for CMV. Cumulative public TCR beta family frequency identified CMV carriers with the relevant HLA.

From the reads, TCRdb called clonotypes with MiXCR, one entry per CDR3 protein. The sample gives around 490,000 distinct CDR3 sequences, more than 25% of which show up once; less than 15% is in the top ten. A remark on this clonotype: Its antigen is still unknown.

This CDR3 comprises 14 residues. Trimming shortened V by 7 bases and J by 0 bases, and 10 bases separated the two germline ends. Germline CDR1 and CDR2: LNHDA and SQIVND (reference sequence). The chain employs TRBV19 and TRBJ2-1; possibly TRBD2 for D (6 bases). The sequenced material came from PBMCs. This TCR was recovered from a human donor in good health (CMV status not recorded). Some clones in this sample may be carry-over from other donors' samples. The CDR3 nucleotides read TGTGCCAGTATCGGAGGGATCTCCTACAATGAGCAGTTCTTC. Its protein product is CASIGGISYNEQFF.